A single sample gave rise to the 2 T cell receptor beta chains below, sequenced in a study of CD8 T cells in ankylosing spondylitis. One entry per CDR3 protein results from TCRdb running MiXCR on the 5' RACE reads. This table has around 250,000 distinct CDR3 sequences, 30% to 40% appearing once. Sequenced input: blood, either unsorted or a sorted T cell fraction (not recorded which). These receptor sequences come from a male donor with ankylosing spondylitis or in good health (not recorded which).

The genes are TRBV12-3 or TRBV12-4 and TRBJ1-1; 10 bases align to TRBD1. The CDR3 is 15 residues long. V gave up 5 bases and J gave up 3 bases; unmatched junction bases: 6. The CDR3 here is CASSRGGQGYTEAFF. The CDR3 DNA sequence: TGTGCCAGCAGTCGCGGGGGACAGGGGTACACTGAAGCTTTCTTT.

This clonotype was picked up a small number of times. The CDR3 sequence: CASSYSWAVTQYF. CDR3 DNA sequence: TGTGCCAGCAGTTACTCGTGGGCAGTCACGCAGTATTTT. The gene calls are TRBV6-5 and TRBJ2-3; D remains unclear. The V end was cut by 0 bases, the J end by 9 bases, with 10 bases between. The CDR3 is 13 amino acids. Germline CDR1 MNHEY, CDR2 SVGAGI.